The 22 T cell receptor beta chains reported below all come from one sample, sequenced in a study of CD8 T cells in Susac syndrome. RNA in amounts of roughly 0.5 to 1 ug was reverse transcribed with random hexamers. MiXCR was run by TCRdb on the immunoSEQ multiplex PCR reads, yielding one entry per CDR3 protein. The profile shows tens of thousands of distinct CDR3 sequences, roughly 94% of them singletons. Sample: CD4+ T cells from PBMCs. All receptors come from a human donor with Susac syndrome.

J is TRBJ2-5 and V is TRBV30; the match to TRBD1 covers 7 bases. CDR3 size: 15 residues. J lost 9 bases, V lost 1 base, and 14 bases had no gene match. Germline CDR1 and CDR2: GTSNPN and SVGIG (reference sequence). CDR3 in amino acids: CAWSEGARTKGAQYF. CDR3 DNA sequence: TGTGCCTGGAGTGAGGGGGCGAGGACGAAGGGGGCCCAGTACTTC.

The rearrangement joins TRBV6-2 or TRBV6-3 to TRBJ2-3; 12 bases are a match to TRBD2. This CDR3 region has 17 residues. V lost 6 bases, J lost 2 bases, and 9 bases stayed unmatched. Looked up from germline, CDR1 is MNHEY and CDR2 is SVGEGT. The DNA for the CDR3 is TGTGCCAGCAGCCCGGAGACTAGCGGGGGACCCACAGATACGCAGTATTTT. Amino acid sequence: CASSPETSGGPTDTQYF.

The V and J genes are TRBV20-1 and TRBJ2-3; 8 bases map to TRBD1. Germline values: CDR1 DFQATT, CDR2 SNEGSKA (reference sequence). Trimming cost V 4 bases and J 7 bases; bases outside gene matches: 7. The CDR3 contains 13 residues. The CDR3 spells CSAKGQGGNTQYF. The CDR3 nucleotides are TGCAGTGCTAAAGGACAGGGCGGGAATACGCAGTATTTT.

The chain couples TRBV29-1 to TRBJ2-1; D is unclear. CDR3 length equals 12 residues. V was clipped by 4 bases and J by 4 bases, with 8 bases between them. Germline V gene data show CDR1 as SQVTM and CDR2 as ANQGSEA. The CDR3 protein is CSVVSSYNEQFF. CDR3 DNA sequence: TGCAGCGTTGTGTCTAGTTACAATGAGCAGTTCTTC.

The chain employs TRBV7-3 and TRBJ1-5, with D uncertain. From germline, CDR1 is SGHTA and CDR2 FQGTGA. There are 16 residues in the CDR3. The germline V and J ends were trimmed by 1 base and 0 bases, with 10 bases remaining between them. In nucleotides, the CDR3 is TGTGCCAGCAGCTTAAATTGGCTCACTAGCAATCAGCCCCAGCATTTT. Translating it yields CASSLNWLTSNQPQHF.

This clonotype was seen just once. Written as DNA, the CDR3 is TGTGCCAGCAATGGGGGAGATACGCAGTATTTT. Translating it yields CASNGGDTQYF. The V call is TRBV3-1, the J call TRBJ2-3; D is perhaps TRBD1 or TRBD2 (5 bases each). Germline V CDR1 and CDR2: LGHDT, YNNKEL (reference sequence). CDR3 length: 11 residues. Trimming removed 7 bases from V and 5 bases from J, with 7 bases in between.

The rearrangement links TRBV19 to TRBJ1-5; D is ambiguous. CDR3 length: 13 residues. V lost 6 bases, J lost 1 base, and 7 bases lay in between. CDR1 and CDR2 (germline): LNHDA, SQIVND (reference sequence). The CDR3 region is CASSQMSNQPQHF. CDR3 nucleotides: TGTGCCAGTAGCCAAATGAGCAATCAGCCCCAGCATTTT. The entire variable domain, with the rest obtained from reference TRBV19 and TRBJ1-5, is as follows: DGGITQSPKYLFRKEGQNVTLSCEQNLNHDAMYWYRQDPGQGLRLIYYSQIVNDFQKGDIAEGYSVSREKKESFPLTVTSAQKNPTAFYLCASSQMSNQPQHFGDGTRLSIL.

This chain links TRBV30 with TRBJ1-4, with D possibly being TRBD1 (5 bases). The V gene's germline CDR1 is GTSNPN and CDR2 SVGIG (reference sequence). This CDR3 contains 16 residues. CDR3 protein: CGLTRGMVSSDEKLFF. The CDR3, as DNA: TGTGGACTGACCCGGGGCATGGTATCGTCGGATGAAAAACTGTTTTTT.

This rearrangement joins TRBV19 to TRBJ2-1; D may be TRBD2 (6 bases). V was clipped by 8 bases and J by 7 bases, with 21 bases between them. Germline loops: CDR1 LNHDA, CDR2 SQIVND (reference sequence). This CDR3 has 15 amino acids. CDR3 nucleotides: TGTGCCAGTGACTTAGGGACTCCTCCCGGGAATGAGCAGTTCTTC. Encoded protein: CASDLGTPPGNEQFF.

The chain links TRBV12-3 or TRBV12-4 to TRBJ1-2; TRBD1 matches 7 bases. V lost 5 bases and J lost 2; bases outside the gene matches: 5. This CDR3 is 14 amino acids long. Here the CDR3 DNA reads TGTGCCAGCAGTCCCGGGACAGTCAACTATGGCTACACCTTC. It specifies CASSPGTVNYGYTF.

This sequence joins TRBV6-5 and TRBJ2-7, with a weak D call TRBD1 (6 bases). V lost 6 bases and J lost 4, with 13 bases in between. The CDR3 has 13 amino acids. Looked up from germline, CDR1 is MNHEY and CDR2 is SVGAGI. The CDR3 DNA reads as TGTGCCAGCAGCCGTGGTCAGGGGTACGAGCAGTACTTC. It specifies CASSRGQGYEQYF.

The rearrangement links TRBV30 to TRBJ2-1, with 7 bases aligning to TRBD1. The CDR3 consists of 12 residues. J lost 5 bases, V lost 5 bases, and 3 bases had no gene match. CDR1 and CDR2 from the germline V gene are GTSNPN and SVGIG (reference sequence). CDR3 bases: TGTGCCTGGGGGGGACAGAACAATGAGCAGTTCTTC. This sequence encodes CAWGGQNNEQFF.

The V and J genes are TRBV12-3 or TRBV12-4 and TRBJ2-3; the D gene is possibly TRBD1 (5 bases). The CDR3 runs 16 residues. V dropped 3 bases and J dropped 1 base, with 14 bases sitting between them. The CDR3 loop is CASSFGRERGTDTQYF. CDR3 sequence (DNA): TGTGCCAGCAGTTTCGGCAGGGAAAGAGGCACAGATACGCAGTATTTT.

The gene calls are TRBV28 and TRBJ1-1; D might be TRBD1 (5 bases). The germline gives CDR1 MDHEN, CDR2 SYDVKM. This CDR3 has 15 amino acids. The V end lost 7 bases, the J end lost 0 bases, and 15 bases lay between the germline ends. This chain's CDR3 is CASTNLDRMNTEAFF. For the CDR3, the DNA is TGTGCCAGCACCAACCTTGACAGAATGAACACTGAAGCTTTCTTT. Full variable domain (missing parts from reference TRBV28 and TRBJ1-1): DVKVTQSSRYLVKRTGEKVFLECVQDMDHENMFWYRQDPGLGLRLIYFSYDVKMKEKGDIPEGYSVSREKKERFSLILESASTNQTSMYLCASTNLDRMNTEAFFGQGTRLTVV.

J is TRBJ2-5 and V is TRBV2; 10 positions match TRBD2. V gave up 5 bases and J gave up 9 bases; unmatched junction bases: 12. Germline-derived CDR1 and CDR2 are SNHLY and FYNNEI. CDR3 length: 15 residues. The CDR3 nucleotides read TGTGCCAGCAGTAGCGGGGGGGCTTCCTCAGCGGCCCAGTACTTC. As protein: CASSSGGASSAAQYF. The variable domain in full, with the rest retrieved from reference TRBV2 and TRBJ2-5, is EPEVTQTPSHQVTQMGQEVILRCVPISNHLYFYWYRQILGQKVEFLVSFYNNEISEKSEIFDDQFSVERPDGSNFTLKIRSTKLEDSAMYFCASSSGGASSAAQYFGPGTRLLVL.

V gene TRBV7-2 combines with J gene TRBJ2-7; D gene uncertain. Trimming left V 5 bases short and J 5 bases short, with 7 bases between. In germline, CDR1 is SGHTA, CDR2 FQGNSA. CDR3 length: 11 residues. The CDR3 sequence is CASSIINEQYF. CDR3 nucleotides: TGTGCCAGCAGCATCATAAACGAGCAGTACTTC.

The rearrangement links TRBV7-2 to TRBJ2-1; D is unclear. The germline V gene encodes CDR1 SGHTA and CDR2 FQGNSA. The CDR3 has 12 residues. V lost 1 base and J lost 9, with 7 bases in between. CDR3 loop: CASSLGLVEQFF. CDR3 DNA: TGTGCCAGCAGCTTAGGGCTCGTTGAGCAGTTCTTC.

The rearrangement joins TRBV5-4 to TRBJ2-4, with TRBD1 identical over 8 bases. The ends lost 4 bases at V and 1 base at J; junction bases unmatched: 4. The germline gives CDR1 SGHNT, CDR2 YYREEE (reference sequence). The CDR3 totals 15 residues. The DNA for the CDR3 is TGTGCCAGCAGCGCTCAGGGGGCTGCCAAAAACATTCAGTACTTC. This translates into CASSAQGAAKNIQYF.

The chain couples TRBV30 to TRBJ1-5, with 7 bases identical to TRBD1. The CDR3 contains 15 residues. Trimming took 5 bases from V and 4 from J; bases not matched to a gene: 11. Germline lookup yields CDR1 GTSNPN and CDR2 SVGIG (reference sequence). CDR3 protein: CAWAAGTVNNQPQHF. The CDR3 coding sequence is TGTGCCTGGGCCGCCGGGACAGTGAATAATCAGCCCCAGCATTTT.

The V and J genes are TRBV6-4 and TRBJ1-2; D uncertain. This CDR3 has 12 residues. V was shortened by 2 bases and J by 8 bases, with 9 bases between the two germline ends. Germline V gene data show CDR1 as MRHNA and CDR2 as SNTAGT. The CDR3, as DNA: TGTGCCAGCAGTGACCCAGTGGTAGGCTACACCTTC. Protein sequence: CASSDPVVGYTF.

This clonotype was counted a single time. The chain recombines TRBV6-6 with TRBJ2-1, with 8 bases lining up with TRBD1. V shed 6 bases and J 10 bases; nucleotides not matched to a gene: 8. The germline CDR1 and CDR2 sequences are MNHNY and SVGAGI (reference sequence). This CDR3 spans 13 amino acids. DNA of the CDR3: TGTGCCAGCAGCTTTGGACAGGGCCGGGAGCAGTTCTTC. This gives the protein CASSFGQGREQFF.

CDR3 protein: CSVEEVLTGTGELFF. The CDR3 DNA follows: TGCAGCGTTGAGGAGGTCCTAACGGGTACCGGGGAGCTGTTTTTT. The rearrangement uses TRBV29-1 and TRBJ2-2; possibly TRBD2 for D (5 bases). Trimming took off 3 bases at V and 5 bases at J, with 16 bases between the two ends. The length of the CDR3 is 15 residues. CDR1 and CDR2 from the germline V gene are SQVTM and ANQGSEA.